The 12 T cell receptor beta chains reported below all come from one sample, sequenced in a study of T cells in Graves' hyperthyroidism and ophthalmopathy. Researchers amplified the TCR beta CDR3 regions from RNA transcripts. First-round RT-PCR targeting the TCR CDR3 was performed with the HTBI primer set. TCRdb used MiXCR to reprocess the multiplex PCR reads, holding one entry per CDR3 protein. The sample carries about 290,000 distinct CDR3 sequences, roughly 15% recorded once. What was sequenced was blood. Receptors originate from a woman aged 45-65 years with Graves' hyperthyroidism that later progressed to Graves' ophthalmopathy.

This clonotype was seen at least ten times. The chain links TRBV29-1 to TRBJ2-1, with TRBD1 matching 10 bases. Germline CDR1 reads SQVTM; CDR2 reads ANQGSEA. V dropped 4 bases and J dropped 9; count of bases not matched to a gene: 6. The CDR3 totals 13 residues. The CDR3 sequence: CSVGTGGFGEQFF. CDR3 nucleotide sequence: TGCAGCGTTGGGACAGGGGGTTTCGGTGAGCAGTTCTTC.

This clonotype was detected a few times. The CDR3 loop is CASSSPRFGQGSFTNEKLFF. CDR3 in DNA: TGTGCCAGCAGCTCGCCTAGGTTTGGACAGGGATCATTCACTAATGAAAAACTGTTTTTT. V gene TRBV7-9 combines with J gene TRBJ1-4, with TRBD1 identical over 8 bases. The CDR3 has 20 amino acids. V lost 4 bases, J lost 2 bases, and 18 bases stayed unmatched. Germline lookup yields CDR1 SEHNR and CDR2 FQNEAQ (reference sequence).

This clonotype was seen ten or more times. The chain combines TRBV3-1 with TRBJ2-5, with a possible D match to TRBD1 (5 bases). Germline CDR1 and CDR2: LGHDT and YNNKEL (reference sequence). There are 15 residues in the CDR3. The germline V and J ends were trimmed by 2 bases and 5 bases, with 15 bases remaining between them. This CDR3 is CASSQILGAQETQYF. The CDR3 nucleotides read TGTGCCAGCAGCCAAATTCTTGGGGCGCAGGAGACCCAGTACTTC.

On this clonotype itself: One base away lies a much larger clone, so this may be a sequencing read error. The CDR3 DNA sequence: TGTGCCAGCAGCCCTCTAGGACGGCCTGGCGGGGAGCTGTTTTTT. The encoded protein is CASSPLGRPGGELFF. The chain joins TRBV5-6 to TRBJ2-2; D call uncertain. This CDR3 contains 15 residues. Trimming removed 4 bases at V and 7 bases at J, with 17 bases between. Germline CDR1 reads SGHDT; CDR2 reads YYEEEE.

The table lists this clonotype with a few counts. The chain employs TRBV11-2 and TRBJ2-5, with 15 bases fitting TRBD2. The V and J ends lost 5 bases and 5 bases, in that order; junction bases with no gene match: 9. Germline-derived CDR1 and CDR2 are SGHAT and FQNNGV. CDR3 length equals 17 residues. The CDR3 nucleotides read TGTGCCAGCAGCAAGGGACTAGCGGGAGGAGGAGGGGAGACCCAGTACTTC. Translation gives CASSKGLAGGGGETQYF.

The chain combines TRBV28 with TRBJ1-5; 8 bases agree with TRBD1. This CDR3 comprises 14 residues. The V and J ends lost 6 bases and 7 bases, in that order; junction bases with no gene match: 8. Looked up from germline, CDR1 is MDHEN and CDR2 is SYDVKM. The CDR3: CASRETGAQQPQHF. In DNA, the CDR3 is TGTGCCAGCAGGGAGACAGGGGCGCAGCAGCCCCAGCATTTT.

This clonotype has a count of ten or more. The chain links TRBV15 to TRBJ2-7, with 9 nucleotides matching TRBD1. CDR1 and CDR2 from the germline V gene are LNHNV and YYDKDF (reference sequence). After removal of 3 bases from V and 1 base from J, the junction contained 4 bases not matched to a gene. The CDR3 loop spans 15 amino acids. The CDR3 reads CATSRDRGFSYEQYF. For the CDR3, the DNA is TGTGCCACCAGCAGGGACAGGGGATTTTCCTACGAGCAGTACTTC.

V is TRBV6-1 and J is TRBJ2-1; D remains unclear. The CDR3 consists of 12 residues. Trimming pared 7 bases from V and 7 bases from J, leaving 11 bases between. Germline V gene sequence: CDR1 MNHNS, CDR2 SASEGT. CDR3 amino acids: CASTERVNEQFF. CDR3 nucleotide sequence: TGTGCCAGCACCGAACGGGTAAATGAGCAGTTCTTC.

This clonotype was recorded at least ten times. V usage is TRBV12-3 or TRBV12-4 and J usage is TRBJ2-2; D may correspond to TRBD1 or TRBD2 (6 bases each). CDR3 size: 16 residues. The germline V and J ends were trimmed by 8 bases and 4 bases, with 20 bases remaining between them. The CDR3: CASRSWGRGGTGELFF. As DNA, the CDR3 is TGTGCCAGCCGCAGTTGGGGGCGGGGTGGCACCGGGGAGCTGTTTTTT.

This clonotype was counted only a few times. The rearrangement links TRBV20-1 to TRBJ2-4; TRBD1 matches 8 bases. V trimming: 4 bases; J trimming: 4 bases; junction bases outside the gene matches: 9. Germline CDR1 reads DFQATT; CDR2 reads SNEGSKA (reference sequence). This CDR3 spans 15 amino acids. The CDR3 is CSAINPGGSKNIQYF. In DNA, the CDR3 is TGCAGTGCTATTAACCCAGGGGGCTCAAAAAACATTCAGTACTTC.

The V and J genes are TRBV27 and TRBJ1-2; D is perhaps TRBD1 (6 bases). V gave up 2 bases and J gave up 7 bases, with 17 bases separating them. Germline V gene sequence: CDR1 MNHEY, CDR2 SMNVEV (reference sequence). The CDR3 runs 15 residues. The CDR3 loop is CASSLVSRDTAGYTF. The DNA of the CDR3 is TGTGCCAGCAGTTTAGTTTCGCGGGACACGGCTGGCTACACCTTC.

A few counts support this clonotype. The rearrangement links TRBV7-2 to TRBJ2-2; D gene ambiguous. The CDR3 is made up of 15 amino acids. Trimming stripped 1 base from V and 2 bases from J, with 8 bases between. Germline V CDR1 and CDR2: SGHTA, FQGNSA. The CDR3 nucleotides read TGTGCCAGCAGCTTAGGCCCGATAAACACCGGGGAGCTGTTTTTT. Encoded protein: CASSLGPINTGELFF.